This T cell receptor beta chain was captured in a study of blood T cells in healthy people across ages. Findings and limits, study-wide: Relative to aged donors, long-lived donors carried more naive CD4+ cells and displayed higher diversity. Older individuals had lower TCR beta diversity per million T cells (the decline was roughly linear). CMV status of donors was not determined, possibly confounding expanded clonotype changes.

Through a sample-barcoded 5' primer and a J-beta primer mix, a second PCR was run for roughly 7 to 12 cycles. Carrying 12 random nucleotides, a template-switch adaptor labeled each individual cDNA molecule. TCRdb recomputed calls from the 5' RACE reads with MiXCR, one row per CDR3 protein. The data hold 1.5 million to 2 million distinct CDR3 sequences, with about two fifths observed a single time. With respect to this clonotype: Its target is not known.

The source is a human donor in good health. The sample comprised blood.

The CDR3 DNA reads as TGTGCCAGCAGTCGCGTGTGGGATGAGCAGTTCTTC. Protein sequence: CASSRVWDEQFF. This chain uses TRBV6-2 or TRBV6-3 with TRBJ2-1; D ambiguous. Trimming removed 5 bases at V and 8 bases at J, with 10 bases between. The CDR3 extends over 12 amino acids. Germline V gives CDR1 MNHEY, CDR2 SVGEGT.